The 4 T cell receptor beta chains below were found in one sample sequenced in a study of spatial heterogeneity in lung cancer. No antigen has been assigned to these receptors. TCRdb re-called the 5' RACE reads through MiXCR, storing one row per CDR3 protein. The table shows several thousand distinct CDR3 sequences, with about 10% occurring only once. Described time point: sample taken at primary tumor resection. General study points: Within tumors, counts of expanded alpha and beta TCRs tracked tumor mutation counts.

Source: lung tumor tissue, taken at surgery. The receptors originated from a female donor with early-stage non-small cell lung cancer.

This clonotype was counted between two and nine times. The J gene is TRBJ2-3, the V gene TRBV4-1, with D perhaps matching TRBD1 (8 bases). Germline CDR1 MGHRA, CDR2 YSYEKL. V lost 3 bases, J lost 6 bases, and 13 bases lay in between. This CDR3 region has 14 residues. CDR3 residues: CASSQDREGDTQYF. DNA for the CDR3: TGCGCCAGCAGCCAGGACAGGGAGGGGGATACGCAGTATTTT.

This clonotype was picked up a small number of times. V gene TRBV7-6 combines with J gene TRBJ2-5; TRBD2 matches 15 bases. The CDR3 spans 17 residues. The ends lost 5 bases at V and 7 bases at J; junction bases unmatched: 11. Germline V gene data show CDR1 as SGHVS and CDR2 as FNYEAQ. This CDR3 is CASSTGLAGGPRGTQYF. Written as DNA, the CDR3 is TGTGCCAGCAGCACAGGACTAGCGGGGGGGCCCCGAGGGACCCAGTACTTC.

There are many counts of this clonotype. The chain links TRBV6-2 or TRBV6-3 to TRBJ2-7, with a weak D call TRBD1 (6 bases). CDR1 is MNHEY and CDR2 is SVGEGT in the germline V gene. V was trimmed by 5 bases and J by 5 bases, leaving 16 bases between them. The CDR3 covers 14 residues. The CDR3 reads CASSHRDIRDEQYF. In DNA, the CDR3 is TGTGCCAGCAGTCACAGGGACATACGGGACGAGCAGTACTTC.

The gene calls are TRBV5-1 and TRBJ2-2; D is possibly TRBD2 (8 bases). Germline V gene data show CDR1 as SGHRS and CDR2 as YFSETQ. The V and J ends lost 4 bases and 2 bases respectively, with 15 bases between them. This CDR3 comprises 16 residues. DNA for the CDR3: TGCGCCAGCAGCCCGGGAGGGACAGCCAACACCGGGGAGCTGTTTTTT. This sequence encodes CASSPGGTANTGELFF.